These 25 T cell receptor beta chains were sequenced from one sample in a study of spatial heterogeneity in lung cancer. Using its own MiXCR run on the 5' RACE reads, TCRdb lists one record per CDR3 protein. Of roughly 48,000 distinct CDR3 sequences in the sample, 5.3% are singletons; the top ten hold roughly 10%. Time point given: sample taken at primary tumor resection. Extraction of whole RNA from tumor, nontumor lung or frozen PBMC preceded unsorted sequencing. The sample here was PBMCs, taken at surgery. The receptors stem from a male donor with early-stage non-small cell lung cancer.

This clonotype was seen at least ten times. The genes are TRBV2 and TRBJ2-1; 7 bases map to TRBD2. The CDR3 covers 12 residues. Germline trimming cut 0 bases from V and 13 bases from J; bases unmatched to any gene: 3. Germline V CDR1 and CDR2: SNHLY, FYNNEI. The CDR3 DNA sequence: TGTGCCAGCAGTGAAGCGGGGGGGGAACAGTTCTTC. As protein: CASSEAGGEQFF.

This clonotype appeared many times. The rearrangement links TRBV7-9 to TRBJ2-6, with 8 bases matching TRBD2. J was trimmed by 2 bases and V by 0 bases; bases with no gene match: 6. CDR3 length: 18 amino acids. CDR1 is SEHNR and CDR2 is FQNEAQ in the germline V gene (reference sequence). DNA for the CDR3: TGTGCCAGCAGCTTAGCGGCCAGCGGGAGCCCTGGGGCCAACGTCCTGACTTTC. This gives the protein CASSLAASGSPGANVLTF.

This clonotype was seen at least ten times. The rearrangement uses TRBV7-9 and TRBJ1-5; 7 bases match TRBD1. With V trimmed by 5 bases and J by 2 bases, 6 bases remained unmatched. Germline assignment: CDR1 SEHNR and CDR2 FQNEAQ (reference sequence). The CDR3 extends over 15 amino acids. CDR3 protein: CASSAGDRGNQPQHF. The CDR3 DNA is TGTGCCAGCAGCGCCGGTGACAGGGGCAATCAGCCCCAGCATTTT. Supplemented by reference TRBV7-9 and TRBJ1-5, the full variable domain reads DTGVSQNPRHKITKRGQNVTFRCDPISEHNRLYWYRQTLGQGPEFLTYFQNEAQLEKSRLLSDRFSAERPKGSFSTLEIQRTEQGDSAMYLCASSAGDRGNQPQHFGDGTRLSIL.

This clonotype was observed at least ten times. The V gene is TRBV25-1, the J gene TRBJ2-5; no clear D. The CDR3 runs to 14 residues. Germline assignment: CDR1 MGHDK and CDR2 SYGVNS. With 6 bases removed from V and 4 bases from J, the gap between germline ends came to 15 bases. The CDR3 protein is CASSVSGAPETQYF. The CDR3 DNA follows: TGTGCCAGCAGCGTAAGTGGAGCCCCAGAGACCCAGTACTTC.

The V and J genes are TRBV4-2 and TRBJ2-7; D ambiguous. V lost 3 bases and J 4 bases, leaving 10 bases between the germline ends. Germline V lookup: CDR1 LGHNA, CDR2 YNFKEQ. CDR3 size: 13 residues. CDR3 sequence (DNA): TGTGCCAGCAGCCACAACAGCGATTACGAGCAGTACTTC. Its translation is CASSHNSDYEQYF.

This clonotype was seen repeatedly, ten times or more. This chain links TRBV24-1 with TRBJ2-5; D gene uncertain. The length of the CDR3 is 15 residues. Germline CDR1 KGHDR, CDR2 SFDVKD. V dropped 1 base and J dropped 3 bases, with 11 bases sitting between them. As DNA, the CDR3 is TGTGCCACCAGTGATTTCCGAGGTGGTAAAGAGACCCAGTACTTC. Translated: CATSDFRGGKETQYF.

This clonotype was counted ten times or more. The CDR3 protein is CASMVTGSYNEQFF. Here the CDR3 DNA reads TGCGCCAGCATGGTGACAGGCTCCTACAATGAGCAGTTCTTC. V is TRBV10-2 and J is TRBJ2-1, with TRBD1 as a possible D gene (6 bases). Germline CDR1 WSHSY, CDR2 SAAADI. The V end lost 7 bases, the J end lost 0 bases, and 10 bases lay between the germline ends. The CDR3 is 14 amino acids.

This clonotype has at least ten counts. V is TRBV6-1 and J is TRBJ2-7, with a weak D call TRBD1 (6 bases). The V end lost 4 bases, the J end lost 3 bases, and 7 bases lay between the germline ends. The length of the CDR3 is 12 residues. Germline CDR1 is MNHNS and CDR2 is SASEGT. The chain's CDR3 is CASSVQGYEQYF. CDR3 nucleotides: TGTGCCAGCAGTGTACAGGGCTACGAGCAGTACTTC.

There are many counts of this clonotype. The V call is TRBV6-1, the J call TRBJ1-5, with a tentative D call TRBD1 (6 bases). The germline V gene encodes CDR1 MNHNS and CDR2 SASEGT. The V and J ends lost 2 bases and 6 bases respectively, with 14 bases between them. CDR3 length: 15 amino acids. The CDR3 coding sequence is TGTGCCAGCAGTGAATTGGGGACAACGCTTCAGCCCCAGCATTTT. As protein: CASSELGTTLQPQHF.

This clonotype is judged medium-sized. This chain uses TRBV5-1 with TRBJ1-4, with a weak D call TRBD1 (6 bases). Germline V gene lookup returns CDR1 SGHRS and CDR2 YFSETQ. CDR3 size: 13 residues. V lost 5 bases and J 6 bases, leaving 11 bases between the germline ends. The CDR3 loop reads CASRGGGDEKLFF. CDR3 sequence (DNA): TGCGCCAGCAGAGGAGGGGGAGATGAAAAACTGTTTTTT.

This clonotype has a count of ten or more. This chain's CDR3 is CASSHQQGAAETQYF. For the CDR3, the DNA is TGTGCCAGCAGTCACCAACAGGGGGCTGCTGAGACCCAGTACTTC. The V and J genes are TRBV3-1 and TRBJ2-5, with 9 bases that match TRBD1. CDR1 LGHDT and CDR2 YNNKEL come from the germline V gene (reference sequence). The CDR3 runs 15 residues. V shed 6 bases, J shed 5 bases, and the junction held 10 bases outside the gene matches.

This clonotype was picked up many times. This chain links TRBV5-1 with TRBJ2-7; weak D call: TRBD2 (5 bases). This CDR3 contains 13 residues. Germline lookup yields CDR1 SGHRS and CDR2 YFSETQ. V gave up 0 bases and J gave up 6 bases, with 10 bases separating them. CDR3 amino acids: CASSLVEGFEQYF. The CDR3, as DNA: TGCGCCAGCAGCTTGGTAGAGGGTTTCGAGCAGTACTTC.

In its sample, this clonotype was seen many times. The chain uses TRBV5-8 and TRBJ2-1; 11 bases map to TRBD1. The junction had 6 bases not matched to a gene; V was cut back by 4 bases and J by 6 bases. Germline V gene data show CDR1 as SGHTS and CDR2 as YDEGEE. The CDR3 runs 15 residues. DNA for the CDR3: TGTGCCAGCAGCCGGGGACAGGGGGGGGTCAATGAGCAGTTCTTC. This codes for CASSRGQGGVNEQFF.

This clonotype has just a few counts. The chain is built from TRBV30 and TRBJ1-5; D ambiguous. The V end was cut by 0 bases, the J end by 6 bases, with 12 bases between. This CDR3 is built from 14 residues. Germline CDR1 is GTSNPN and CDR2 is SVGIG (reference sequence). The CDR3 sequence is CAWSVGGGIQPQHF. The CDR3 nucleotides read TGTGCCTGGAGTGTAGGAGGAGGAATTCAGCCCCAGCATTTT.

This clonotype was recorded many times. This chain uses TRBV20-1 with TRBJ2-7; the match to TRBD2 covers 9 bases. The germline CDR1 and CDR2 sequences are DFQATT and SNEGSKA (reference sequence). This CDR3 comprises 13 residues. With V trimmed by 6 bases and J by 0 bases, 3 bases remained unmatched. Here the CDR3 reads CSALAGFSYEQYF. The CDR3 DNA is TGCAGTGCGCTAGCGGGATTCTCCTACGAGCAGTACTTC.

This clonotype came up many times. CDR3 DNA: TGTGCCTGGAGTAGTTGGGACAGCTCCTACAATGAGCAGTTCTTC. Encoded protein: CAWSSWDSSYNEQFF. The chain links TRBV30 to TRBJ2-1; 7 nucleotides agree with TRBD1. V shed 2 bases, J shed 0 bases, and the junction held 4 bases outside the gene matches. Germline CDR1 GTSNPN, CDR2 SVGIG (reference sequence). This CDR3 comprises 15 residues.

In its sample, this clonotype was seen many times. The V call is TRBV4-1, the J call TRBJ2-1; 15 nucleotides match TRBD2. This CDR3 region has 18 residues. After removal of 3 bases from V and 10 bases from J, the junction contained 13 bases not matched to a gene. CDR1 is MGHRA, CDR2 YSYEKL, per germline. CDR3 residues: CASSQANFGLAGGAEQFF. As DNA, the CDR3 is TGCGCCAGCAGCCAGGCCAACTTCGGACTAGCGGGAGGGGCCGAGCAGTTCTTC.

The sample holds many counts of this clonotype. The chain carries TRBV28 and TRBJ2-7; D is possibly TRBD1 or TRBD2 (5 bases each). Germline V gene sequence: CDR1 MDHEN, CDR2 SYDVKM. This CDR3 contains 12 residues. Trimming cost V 3 bases and J 12 bases, with 15 bases left between them. CDR3 DNA sequence: TGTGCCAGCAGTTTCCCGGGACGGACTCGGTACTTC. Encoded protein: CASSFPGRTRYF.

The table lists this clonotype with a few counts. Since a much larger clone is just one base distant, this may be a read error. The J gene is TRBJ2-7, the V gene TRBV20-1; 10 nucleotides match TRBD2. From germline, CDR1 is DFQATT and CDR2 SNEGSKA (reference sequence). V lost 2 bases to trimming and J lost 4 bases; unmatched junction nucleotides: 11. CDR3 length equals 16 residues. In DNA form, the CDR3 reads TGCAGTGCTAGATATCTAGGGGCTAGCGGGGGTTACGAGCAGTACTTC. Its translation: CSARYLGASGGYEQYF.

This clonotype was detected only a few times. This sequence joins TRBV5-1 and TRBJ1-6, with D possibly being TRBD1 (5 bases). The CDR3 runs 15 residues. Germline V lookup: CDR1 SGHRS, CDR2 YFSETQ. Deletions cut 4 bases from V and 7 bases from J, with 15 bases between. The CDR3 is CASSTSAGVNSPLHF. In DNA, the CDR3 is TGCGCCAGCAGCACATCCGCGGGGGTAAATTCACCCCTCCACTTT. Filled out from reference TRBV5-1 and TRBJ1-6, the complete variable domain reads KAGVTQTPRYLIKTRGQQVTLSCSPISGHRSVSWYQQTPGQGLQFLFEYFSETQRNKGNFPGRFSGRQFSNSRSEMNVSTLELGDSALYLCASSTSAGVNSPLHFGNGTRLTVT.

This clonotype was counted many times. V is TRBV7-3 and J is TRBJ1-6; TRBD1 agrees at 8 bases. This CDR3 region has 14 residues. V trimming: 6 bases; J trimming: 6 bases; junction bases outside the gene matches: 4. Germline V gene sequence: CDR1 SGHTA, CDR2 FQGTGA. The CDR3 loop reads CASSRTGRNSPLHF. The DNA for the CDR3 is TGTGCCAGCAGTCGGACAGGGCGTAATTCACCCCTCCACTTT.

This clonotype was seen repeatedly, ten times or more. The rearrangement links TRBV29-1 to TRBJ2-2, with TRBD1 as a possible D gene (6 bases). Germline values: CDR1 SQVTM, CDR2 ANQGSEA. This CDR3 spans 12 amino acids. Trimming stripped 6 bases from V and 3 bases from J, with 8 bases between. CDR3 sequence: CSVQGDTGELFF. The CDR3 DNA sequence: TGCAGCGTACAGGGAGACACCGGGGAGCTGTTTTTT.

This clonotype occurred many times. The chain employs TRBV21-1 and TRBJ2-4; the tabulated D call, TRBD1, remains unverified against the DNA. TRBV21-1 has pseudogene status. The CDR3 is 14 residues long. CDR3 region: CASSKGEGASIQYF. In DNA, the CDR3 is TGTGCCAGCAGCAAAGGTGAAGGGGCGAGCATTCAGTACTTC.

This clonotype was seen at least ten times. The chain has TRBV12-3 or TRBV12-4 and TRBJ1-2; tentatively, D is TRBD1 (6 bases). Deletions cut 0 bases from V and 7 bases from J, with 6 bases between. The CDR3 length is 12 residues. In DNA, the CDR3 is TGTGCCAGCAGTTTAGCCAGGGGTGGCTACACCTTC. This translates into CASSLARGGYTF.

This clonotype was seen at least ten times. The gene calls are TRBV7-6 and TRBJ2-5; D gene unclear. Trimming stripped 0 bases from V and 1 base from J, with 6 bases between. Germline loops: CDR1 SGHVS, CDR2 FNYEAQ. The CDR3 totals 14 residues. CDR3 loop: CASSLAAAQETQYF. DNA of the CDR3: TGTGCCAGCAGCTTAGCGGCGGCCCAAGAGACCCAGTACTTC. Looking up the rest from reference TRBV7-6 and TRBJ2-5 gives the full variable domain: GAGVSQSPRYKVTKRGQDVALRCDPISGHVSLYWYRQALGQGPEFLTYFNYEAQQDKSGLPNDRFSAERPEGSISTLTIQRTEQRDSAMYRCASSLAAAQETQYFGPGTRLLVL.